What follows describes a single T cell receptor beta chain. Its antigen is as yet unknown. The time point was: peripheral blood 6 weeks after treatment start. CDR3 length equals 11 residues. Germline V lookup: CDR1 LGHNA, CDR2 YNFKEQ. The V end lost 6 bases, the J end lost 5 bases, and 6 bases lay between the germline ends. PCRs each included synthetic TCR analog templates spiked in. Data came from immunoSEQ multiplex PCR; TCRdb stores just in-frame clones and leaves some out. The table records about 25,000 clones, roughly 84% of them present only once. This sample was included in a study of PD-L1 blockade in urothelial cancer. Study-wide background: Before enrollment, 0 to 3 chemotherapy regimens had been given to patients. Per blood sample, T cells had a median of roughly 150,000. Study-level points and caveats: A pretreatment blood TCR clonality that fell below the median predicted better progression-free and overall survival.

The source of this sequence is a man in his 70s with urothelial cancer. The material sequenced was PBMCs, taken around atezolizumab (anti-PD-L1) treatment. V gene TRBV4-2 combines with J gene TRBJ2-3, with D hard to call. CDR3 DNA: TGTGCCAGCAGGTCAGGAGATACGCAGTATTTT. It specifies CASRSGDTQYF.